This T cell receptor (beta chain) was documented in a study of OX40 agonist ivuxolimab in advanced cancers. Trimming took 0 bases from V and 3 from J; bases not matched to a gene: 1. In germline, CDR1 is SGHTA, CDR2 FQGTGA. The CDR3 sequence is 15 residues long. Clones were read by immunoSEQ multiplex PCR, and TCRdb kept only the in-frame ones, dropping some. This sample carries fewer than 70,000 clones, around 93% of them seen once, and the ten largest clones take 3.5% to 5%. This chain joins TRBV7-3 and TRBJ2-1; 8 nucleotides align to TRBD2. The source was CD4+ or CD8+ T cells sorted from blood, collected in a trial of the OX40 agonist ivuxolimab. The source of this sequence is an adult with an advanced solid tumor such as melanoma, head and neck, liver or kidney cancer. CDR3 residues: CASSLTAGDYNEQFF. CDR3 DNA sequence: TGTGCCAGCAGCTTAACAGCGGGGGACTACAATGAGCAGTTCTTC.